This TCR beta chain appears in the sequencing data of a study of vaccination effects on CD4 cells after COVID-19. Libraries were prepared by immunoSEQ multiplex PCR; TCRdb keeps only in-frame clonotypes and omits some of them. This table has some 20,000 clones, around three quarters appearing once. CDR3 length: 13 amino acids. CDR1 is SGHTA and CDR2 is FQGNSA in the germline V gene. V lost 3 bases, J lost 6 bases, and 6 bases lay in between. Before any sequencing was done, the ViraFEST assay used viral peptide pools to expand antigen-specific CD4+ T cells. At the end of over 8 days of culture, CD4+ T cells were isolated. Turning to this clone: Its specificity is not known.

The chain combines TRBV7-2 with TRBJ1-6; D is unresolved. The sequence was collected from a human donor who received a COVID-19 vaccine. The material was CD4+ T cells from PBMCs cultured with HCoV-229E spike peptides, obtained before COVID-19 vaccination. CDR3: CASSFGSNSPLHF. The CDR3 nucleotides are TGTGCCAGCAGCTTCGGCAGTAATTCACCCCTCCACTTT.